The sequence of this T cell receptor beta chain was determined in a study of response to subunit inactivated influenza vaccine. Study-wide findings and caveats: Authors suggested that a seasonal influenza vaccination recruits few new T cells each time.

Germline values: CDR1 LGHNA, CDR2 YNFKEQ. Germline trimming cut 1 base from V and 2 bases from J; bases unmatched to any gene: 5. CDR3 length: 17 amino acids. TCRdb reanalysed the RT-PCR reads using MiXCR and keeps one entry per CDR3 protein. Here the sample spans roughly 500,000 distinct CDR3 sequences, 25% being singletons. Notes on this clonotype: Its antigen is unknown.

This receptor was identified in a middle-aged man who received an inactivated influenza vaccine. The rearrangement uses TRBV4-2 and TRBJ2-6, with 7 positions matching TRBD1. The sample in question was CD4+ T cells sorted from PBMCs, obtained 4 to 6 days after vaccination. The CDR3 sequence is CASSQATGSTGANVLTF. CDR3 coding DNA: TGTGCCAGCAGCCAAGCGACAGGGTCGACTGGGGCCAACGTCCTGACTTTC.